The TCR beta chain described here comes from a study of blood T cell repertoires in COVID-19. The authors' processing: How many nucleated cells were present was estimated from reference gene primer amplification. Data came from immunoSEQ multiplex PCR; TCRdb stores just in-frame clones and leaves some out. The D gene and trimming were derived from the DNA, and the V and J assignments and clone size from that table. The sample lists under 250,000 clones, around 85% seen once, with over 5.5% in the top ten. Germline V gene sequence: CDR1 SNHLY, CDR2 FYNNEI. Trimming pared 3 bases from V and 1 base from J, leaving 9 bases between. The CDR3 length is 14 residues. This clone was found once.

The chain employs TRBV2 and TRBJ1-2; D is undetermined. The receptor was isolated from a woman aged 60-70 years with active or convalescent COVID-19. Source material: peripheral blood. The CDR3 region has the DNA TGTGCCAGCAGTGAGACTTCAAGTAACTATGGCTACACCTTC. This codes for CASSETSSNYGYTF.